This is a list of T cell receptor beta chains from one sample in a study of CD8 T cells in Susac syndrome. TCRdb re-called the immunoSEQ multiplex PCR reads through MiXCR, storing one row per CDR3 protein. The sample has 95,000 to 150,000 distinct CDR3 sequences, around 94% seen once; the top ten hold 0.25% to 0.3%. The material sequenced was CD8+ T cells from PBMCs. All receptors derive from a human donor with Susac syndrome. CDR3s include the opening cysteine and the closing phenylalanine or tryptophan. A D gene is named only where the DNA matches it firmly. The listing skips clone size in some rows; elsewhere it reads once, few, many or a size class.

TRBV5-1	15	NA	TRBD2	TRBJ2-3	TGCGCCAGCAGTCAGCGGGGGGCTTTCACAGATACGCAGTATTTT	CASSQRGAFTDTQYF
TRBV2	16	few	NA	TRBJ2-7	TGTGCCAGCAGTGAACGCGGACTCCAAAGCTCCTACGAGCAGTACTTC	CASSERGLQSSYEQYF
TRBV11-2	14	NA	NA	TRBJ2-7	TGTGCCAGCAGCAAACGGGGGGCTGTGGACGAGCAGTACTTC	CASSKRGAVDEQYF
TRBV29-1	11	NA	NA	TRBJ1-2	TGCAGCGTTGAAGTCCGGGGGGGCTACACCTTC	CSVEVRGGYTF
TRBV7-3	13	NA	NA	TRBJ2-5	TGTGCCAGCAGCTTGGACGGCCCCGGGACCCAGTACTTC	CASSLDGPGTQYF
TRBV9	11	NA	NA	TRBJ2-7	TGTGCCAGCAGAGTTGCCTACGAGCAGTACTTC	CASRVAYEQYF
TRBV9	15	NA	TRBD1	TRBJ1-6	TGTGCCAGCAGCGTCCAGGGGGTCCATAATTCACCCCTCCACTTT	CASSVQGVHNSPLHF
TRBV12-3/TRBV12-4	17	NA	TRBD2	TRBJ2-3	TGTGCCAGCAGTTTCGCCGAACGGGGGGGCCCCCGAGATACGCAGTATTTT	CASSFAERGGPRDTQYF
TRBV25-1	14	NA	TRBD2	TRBJ2-3	TGTGCCAGCAGTGAGGGGCGGGGGGCAGATACGCAGTATTTT	CASSEGRGADTQYF
TRBV13	17	NA	NA	TRBJ2-1	TGTGCCAGCAGCTCCGCCCTGGACCAACGGGGCTACAATGAGCAGTTCTTC	CASSSALDQRGYNEQFF
TRBV29-1	14	NA	NA	TRBJ2-7	TGCAGCGTTGTTCCGGGTCTGAGCTCCTACGAGCAGTACTTC	CSVVPGLSSYEQYF
TRBV7-8	13	NA	NA	TRBJ2-7	TGTGCCAGCAGCTTACGGGGGCGGAGAGAGCAGTACTTC	CASSLRGRREQYF
TRBV20-1	14	once	NA	TRBJ2-1	TGCAGTGCTAGAGAGCTGGGGGTTTGGGATGAGCAGTTCTTC	CSARELGVWDEQFF
TRBV29-1	12	NA	NA	TRBJ2-2	TGCAGCGTTGTGGGGTCCGCCGGGGAGCTGTTTTTT	CSVVGSAGELFF
TRBV6-5	13	NA	TRBD1	TRBJ1-2	TGTGCCAGCAGTTACGGACAGGGCAATGGCTACACCTTC	CASSYGQGNGYTF
TRBV3-1	16	NA	NA	TRBJ1-2	TGTGCCAGCAGCGATGCCCCAGGGCAGGGGAGGTATGGCTACACCTTC	CASSDAPGQGRYGYTF
TRBV7-2	14	NA	NA	TRBJ1-2	TGTGCCAGCAGCTCAGGGGAAGGGGGCTATGGCTACACCTTC	CASSSGEGGYGYTF
TRBV30	13	NA	TRBD1	TRBJ2-4	TGTGCCGGAGGCAGACAGGGTGCAAACATTCAGTACTTC	CAGGRQGANIQYF
TRBV12-3/TRBV12-4	15	NA	NA	TRBJ1-5	TGTGCCAGCAGCCGACAGGATTATAGCAATCAGCCCCAGCATTTT	CASSRQDYSNQPQHF
TRBV5-4	13	NA	NA	TRBJ2-1	TGTGCCAGCAGCAAACAGGTATACAATGAGCAGTTCTTC	CASSKQVYNEQFF
TRBV4-3	14	NA	NA	TRBJ1-2	TGCGCCAGCAGCCAAGGGGTAGCTAACTATGGCTACACCTTC	CASSQGVANYGYTF
TRBV27	16	NA	NA	TRBJ1-6	TGTGCCAGCAGTTTAGGGGCAGGAGCGTATAATTCACCCCTCCACTTT	CASSLGAGAYNSPLHF
TRBV29-1	13	NA	NA	TRBJ2-3	TGCAGCGTTAATCCAGGGGCGGACGATACGCAGTATTTT	CSVNPGADDTQYF
TRBV3-1	13	NA	NA	TRBJ2-3	TGTGCCAGCAGCCAAGATCTGATGGATACGCAGTATTTT	CASSQDLMDTQYF
TRBV9	15	NA	TRBD2	TRBJ2-7	TGTGCCAGCAGCGTTAGCGGGATGATTGGTTACGAGCAGTACTTC	CASSVSGMIGYEQYF
TRBV12-3/TRBV12-4	15	NA	NA	TRBJ2-1	TGTGCCAGCAGTTTAGTTGGAGAAGGCCCCAATGAGCAGTTCTTC	CASSLVGEGPNEQFF
TRBV13	15	NA	TRBD1	TRBJ2-3	TGTGCCAGCAGCTCCGGGACAGATCCCACAGATACGCAGTATTTT	CASSSGTDPTDTQYF
TRBV29-1	14	NA	TRBD1	TRBJ2-7	TGCAGCGTTACTCGGACAGGGAGAGGCTACGAGCAGTACTTC	CSVTRTGRGYEQYF
TRBV12-3/TRBV12-4	16	medium-sized	TRBD2	TRBJ2-1	TGTGCCAGCAGTGGCTGGGGGACTAGCTATGACAATGAGCAGTTCTTC	CASSGWGTSYDNEQFF
TRBV20-1	17	NA	TRBD1	TRBJ2-3	TGCAGTGCGAGGGACAGGGTTTTCCCGGACTTTCTGGATACGCAGTATTTT	CSARDRVFPDFLDTQYF
TRBV27	15	NA	TRBD1	TRBJ2-7	TGTGCCAGCACCTCCTTTTTAGACAGGGGGTACGAGCAGTACTTC	CASTSFLDRGYEQYF
TRBV3-1	19	NA	TRBD2	TRBJ2-1	TGTGCCAGCAGCCATCTCCCTGCGGGTAGCGGGGGGTCCTACAATGAGCAGTTCTTC	CASSHLPAGSGGSYNEQFF
TRBV3-1	15	once	NA	TRBJ2-5	TGTGCCAGCAGCCCCGAGGACATACACCAAGAGACCCAGTACTTC	CASSPEDIHQETQYF
TRBV5-1	15	NA	TRBD2	TRBJ2-5	TGCGCCAGCAGCTCCTGGGGGGGTCCCCAAGAGACCCAGTACTTC	CASSSWGGPQETQYF
TRBV24-1	15	NA	NA	TRBJ2-3	TGTGCCACCAGTGCGGGGATCAGTGTCGCAGATACGCAGTATTTT	CATSAGISVADTQYF
TRBV24-1	13	few	NA	TRBJ2-2	TGTGCCACCTCCCCGGTGAACACCGGGGAGCTGTTTTTT	CATSPVNTGELFF
TRBV20-1	14	NA	TRBD2	TRBJ2-7	TGCAGTGCTAGGAGCGGGGAAGGGGCGTACGAGCAGTACTTC	CSARSGEGAYEQYF
TRBV2	14	NA	TRBD2	TRBJ2-1	TGTGCCAGCACCCGGGGGGACCCCTACAATGAGCAGTTCTTC	CASTRGDPYNEQFF
TRBV7-3	14	NA	NA	TRBJ1-1	TGTGCCAGCAGCGAAGGATGTAGAACACTGAAGCTTTTCTTT	CASSEGCRTLKLFF
TRBV7-2	15	NA	NA	TRBJ2-5	TGTGCCAGCAGCCCGACAATGGTTAGCCAAGAGACCCAGTACTTC	CASSPTMVSQETQYF
TRBV25-1	15	NA	TRBD1	TRBJ1-5	TGTGCCAGCAGTGTAAAGGGGGCTGGCAATCAGCCCCAGCATTTT	CASSVKGAGNQPQHF
TRBV20-1	14	NA	NA	TRBJ1-2	TGCAGTGCTAGAGGAGGGGCCGAAAACTATGGCTACACCTTC	CSARGGAENYGYTF
TRBV4-1	16	NA	NA	TRBJ1-4	TGCGCCAGCAGTAACCTGTTGGGGGCAACTAATGAAAAACTGTTTTTT	CASSNLLGATNEKLFF
TRBV9	17	NA	TRBD2	TRBJ2-5	TGTGCCAGCAGCGTAGAAGGACTAGCGGGGGGGCCGGAGACCCAGTACTTC	CASSVEGLAGGPETQYF
TRBV19	13	NA	TRBD1	TRBJ1-1	TGTGCCAGTAGGGACAGGGAATCGGGTGAAGCTTTCTTT	CASRDRESGEAFF
TRBV27	17	NA	TRBD2	TRBJ2-3	TGTGCCAGCAGTTTATACCCAGCGGGGGGTAGTTGGGATACGCAGTATTTT	CASSLYPAGGSWDTQYF
TRBV9	16	NA	TRBD1	TRBJ2-5	TGTGCCAGCAGCGTAGTCCCGCAAGGGGGCTTGGAGACCCAGTACTTC	CASSVVPQGGLETQYF
TRBV2	12	NA	NA	TRBJ2-5	TGTGCCAGCAGTCGGACAGAAGAGACCCAGTACTTC	CASSRTEETQYF
TRBV19	15	NA	NA	TRBJ1-5	TGTGCCAGTAGTATAGCCAGCTATAGCAATCAGCCCCAGCATTTT	CASSIASYSNQPQHF
TRBV7-9	12	few	NA	TRBJ1-5	TGTGCCAGCAGCTTAGCGGATCAGCCCCAGCATTTT	CASSLADQPQHF
TRBV9	16	NA	TRBD2	TRBJ2-1	TGTGCCAGCAGCGTAGGCCCGACTAGCGGGGGGAATGAGCAGTTCTTC	CASSVGPTSGGNEQFF
TRBV5-5	16	once	NA	TRBJ2-1	TGTGCCAGCAGCGCTCAGGGGTTCGAGTACTACAATGAGCAGTTCTTC	CASSAQGFEYYNEQFF
TRBV30	11	once	NA	TRBJ1-6	TGTGGAGTCGGAGACAATTCACCCCTCCACTTT	CGVGDNSPLHF
TRBV12-3/TRBV12-4	14	NA	TRBD1	TRBJ2-5	TGTGCCAGCAGTTTTAGTCCCCCAGGGGGGACCCAGTACTTC	CASSFSPPGGTQYF
TRBV29-1	20	NA	TRBD2	TRBJ2-3	TGCAGCGTTGTTTCGACGGACAGGCTAGCGGGGGCCGAAAGCACAGATACGCAGTATTTT	CSVVSTDRLAGAESTDTQYF
TRBV7-9	16	once	TRBD2	TRBJ2-3	TGTGCCAGCAGCTTAGCGTGGTCTAGCGGGGGCTATACGCAGTATTTT	CASSLAWSSGGYTQYF
TRBV20-1	16	NA	NA	TRBJ2-1	TGCAGTGCTAGAGTGGGGGCGTCGAGCTCCTACAATGAGCAGTTCTTC	CSARVGASSSYNEQFF
TRBV3-1	15	NA	TRBD2	TRBJ2-3	TGTGCCAGCAGCCACTTTAGACTAGCGCCGGATACGCAGTATTTT	CASSHFRLAPDTQYF
TRBV20-1	11	NA	NA	TRBJ2-5	TGCAGTGCTAGAGGCCCGGGGGCCCAGTACTTC	CSARGPGAQYF